Listed here are 9 T cell receptor beta chains from one sample, sequenced in a study of cytomegalovirus exposure and HLA in healthy donors. Vbeta (60) and Jbeta (13) primers were used in the PCR. Sequencing used immunoSEQ multiplex PCR; TCRdb keeps in-frame clones, though not all of them. This table holds 90,000 to 140,000 clones, more than 60% found once. The sequenced material came from PBMCs. All receptors come from a male donor in good health and CMV-seronegative.

The CDR3 reads CASSQGQGLEGYTF. DNA for the CDR3: TGTGCCAGCAGCCAAGGACAGGGCCTCGAAGGCTACACCTTC. J is TRBJ1-2 and V is TRBV4-2; the match to TRBD1 covers 7 bases. CDR1 is LGHNA and CDR2 is YNFKEQ in the germline V gene. The CDR3 length is 14 residues. Trimming cost V 1 base and J 8 bases; bases outside gene matches: 7.

CDR3 sequence: CASSFRGDDTQYF. CDR3 sequence (DNA): TGTGCCAGCAGCTTCAGGGGTGACGATACGCAGTATTTT. The chain recombines TRBV7-2 with TRBJ2-3; TRBD1 might be the D (6 bases). V lost 3 bases and J 6 bases, leaving 10 bases between the germline ends. The germline V gene has CDR1 SGHTA and CDR2 FQGNSA. This CDR3 is built from 13 residues.

V gene TRBV7-9 combines with J gene TRBJ1-1; D unresolved. The V and J ends lost 3 bases and 1 base respectively, with 15 bases between them. Looked up from germline, CDR1 is SEHNR and CDR2 is FQNEAQ (reference sequence). The CDR3 has 16 residues. DNA of the CDR3: TGTGCCAGCAGCTTCGTGGGCGGAGGGCCGAACACTGAAGCTTTCTTT. As protein: CASSFVGGGPNTEAFF.

This clone appeared a single time. This rearrangement joins TRBV9 to TRBJ2-3, with D perhaps matching TRBD1 (6 bases). There are 15 residues in the CDR3. Germline V lookup: CDR1 SGDLS, CDR2 YYNGEE. The V end was cut by 4 bases, the J end by 3 bases, with 15 bases between. The CDR3 sequence is CASSSTGTLTDTQYF. The DNA of the CDR3 is TGTGCCAGCAGCTCTACCGGGACACTAACAGATACGCAGTATTTT.

The chain recombines TRBV7-2 with TRBJ2-7; 9 bases line up with TRBD2. Germline CDR1 and CDR2: SGHTA and FQGNSA. V lost 3 bases and J lost 2; bases outside the gene matches: 2. The length of the CDR3 is 14 residues. CDR3 loop: CASSLGLATYEQYF. The CDR3 DNA reads TGTGCCAGCAGCTTGGGACTAGCAACCTACGAGCAGTACTTC.

This clone is labeled as medium-sized (0.01 to 0.1%). This chain connects TRBV4-3 to TRBJ1-5; no reliable D call. The CDR3 covers 13 residues. Germline V lookup: CDR1 LGHNA, CDR2 YSLEER. The V and J ends lost 0 bases and 9 bases respectively, with 9 bases between them. The CDR3 DNA follows: TGCGCCAGCAGCCAAGACCCTCTAGGGCCCCAGCATTTT. Its protein is CASSQDPLGPQHF.

This clone was counted a single time. The V and J genes are TRBV7-2 and TRBJ1-2; D is perhaps TRBD1 (6 bases). This CDR3 spans 12 amino acids. Germline V gives CDR1 SGHTA, CDR2 FQGNSA. The germline V and J ends were trimmed by 5 bases and 5 bases, with 9 bases remaining between them. CDR3 bases: TGTGCCAGCAGCCGGGACAATTATGGCTACACCTTC. Translation: CASSRDNYGYTF.

This chain uses TRBV21-1 with TRBJ1-2; the D call of TRBD1 is as the table states it, not checked on the DNA. TRBV21-1 is a known pseudogene. CDR3 size: 16 residues. The CDR3 protein is CASSLTRRTGNYGYTF. Written as DNA, the CDR3 is TGTGCCAGCAGCCTGACCAGGAGAACAGGCAACTATGGCTACACCTTC.

The rearrangement links TRBV27 to TRBJ2-2; tentatively, D is TRBD1 (6 bases). Trimming took off 3 bases at V and 0 bases at J, with 8 bases between the two ends. Germline values: CDR1 MNHEY, CDR2 SMNVEV (reference sequence). The CDR3 length is 15 residues. The CDR3 reads CASSLDSPNTGELFF. The CDR3, as DNA: TGTGCCAGCAGTTTGGACAGCCCGAACACCGGGGAGCTGTTTTTT.